This record looks at one T cell receptor beta chain sequence and its context. The antigen remains unidentified. Losses at the gene ends were 5 bases for V and 3 bases for J; bases not matched to a gene: 6. Germline V gene lookup returns CDR1 SNHLY and CDR2 FYNNEI. There are 14 residues in the CDR3. These data belong to a study of cytomegalovirus exposure and HLA in healthy donors. The overall study: The 90 to 150 validation repertoires, a later analysis reported, used the same platform as the approximately 650 first-cohort repertoires.

Study outcomes and limitations: Per published reports, the classifier diagnosed cytomegalovirus status with high specificity and sensitivity. According to a subsequent analysis, TCR clusters from the first cohort were inclined to appear together in the 120 validation repertoires. It was 164 TCR beta chains that were listed as cytomegalovirus-associated.

Data came from immunoSEQ multiplex PCR; TCRdb stores just in-frame clones and leaves some out. This table holds 70,000 to 85,000 clones, 90% to 95% found once. This TCR was sampled from a woman aged 18-29 years in good health and CMV-seropositive. The specimen sequenced was PBMCs. This rearrangement joins TRBV2 to TRBJ1-2; 7 bases match TRBD1. CDR3 region: CASSPKTGDYGYTF. The CDR3 DNA reads as TGTGCCAGCAGTCCCAAAACAGGGGACTATGGCTACACCTTC.